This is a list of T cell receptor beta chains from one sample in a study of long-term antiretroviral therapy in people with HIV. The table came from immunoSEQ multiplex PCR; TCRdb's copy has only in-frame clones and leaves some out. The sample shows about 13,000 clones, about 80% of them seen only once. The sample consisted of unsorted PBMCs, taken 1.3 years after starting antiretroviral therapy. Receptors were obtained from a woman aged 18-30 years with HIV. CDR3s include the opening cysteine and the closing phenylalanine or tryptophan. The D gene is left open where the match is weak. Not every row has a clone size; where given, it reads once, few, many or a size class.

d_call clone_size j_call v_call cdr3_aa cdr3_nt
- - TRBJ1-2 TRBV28 CASSQTTTQRGYGYTF TGTGCCAGCAGTCAAACTACGACGCAGCGTGGCTATGGCTACACCTTC
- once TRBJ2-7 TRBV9 CASSVATGEYEQYF TGTGCCAGCAGCGTAGCTACTGGAGAATACGAGCAGTACTTC
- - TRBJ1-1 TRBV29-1 CSVETGSAPEAFF TGCAGCGTTGAGACAGGAAGTGCCCCTGAAGCTTTCTTT
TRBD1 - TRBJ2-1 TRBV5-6 CASSLGDRAYNEQFF TGTGCCAGCAGCTTGGGGGACAGGGCTTACAATGAGCAGTTCTTC
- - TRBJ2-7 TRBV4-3 CASSQGTRWDYEQYF TGCGCCAGCAGCCAAGGGACCCGATGGGATTACGAGCAGTACTTC
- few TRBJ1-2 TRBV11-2 CASSLGVTGYGYTF TGTGCCAGCAGCTTAGGCGTCACAGGATATGGCTACACCTTC
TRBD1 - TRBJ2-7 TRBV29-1 CSVNRGDEQYF TGCAGCGTTAACAGGGGAGACGAGCAGTACTTC
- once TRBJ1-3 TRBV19 CASRGVSGNTIYF TGTGCCAGTAGGGGCGTCTCTGGAAACACCATATATTTT
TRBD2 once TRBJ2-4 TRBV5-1 CASSLGTTSGRAGNIQYF TGCGCCAGCAGCTTGGGGACGACTAGCGGGAGGGCCGGAAACATTCAGTACTTC
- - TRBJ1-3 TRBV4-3 CASSQEGGSGNTIYF TGCGCCAGCAGCCAAGAAGGGGGCTCTGGAAACACCATATATTTT
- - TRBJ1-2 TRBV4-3 CASSQESPAWDGYTF TGCGCCAGCAGCCAAGAGTCCCCCGCGTGGGATGGCTACACCTTC
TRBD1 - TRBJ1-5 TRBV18 CASSRAGTGGLLGQPQHF TGTGCCAGCTCACGAGCCGGGACAGGGGGATTATTGGGTCAGCCCCAGCATTTT
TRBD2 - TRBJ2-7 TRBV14 CASSQVPGGSYEQYF TGTGCCAGCAGCCAAGTTCCGGGAGGTTCCTACGAGCAGTACTTC
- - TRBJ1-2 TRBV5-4 CASSLKNTGSADGYTF TGTGCCAGCAGCTTGAAGAACACAGGGTCGGCGGATGGCTACACCTTC
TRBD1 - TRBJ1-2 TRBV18 CASSANRGGYGYTF TGTGCCAGCTCAGCCAACAGGGGAGGCTATGGCTACACCTTC
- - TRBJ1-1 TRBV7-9 CASSLDRGTEAFF TGTGCCAGCAGCTTAGATCGAGGCACTGAAGCTTTCTTT
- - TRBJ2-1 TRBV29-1 CSVEDGGPSSYNEQFF TGCAGCGTTGAAGATGGAGGGCCAAGCTCCTACAATGAGCAGTTCTTC
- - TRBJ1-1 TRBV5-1 CASSTLTGPNTEAFF TGCGCCAGCAGCACCCTGACAGGACCGAACACTGAAGCTTTCTTT
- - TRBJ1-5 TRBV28 CASSIGGGNQPQHF TGTGCCAGCAGTATCGGGGGTGGCAATCAGCCCCAGCATTTT
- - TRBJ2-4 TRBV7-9 CASSLSLGNKNIQYF TGTGCCAGCAGCCTAAGTCTCGGTAACAAAAACATTCAGTACTTC
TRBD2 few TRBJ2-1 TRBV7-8 CASSPLGAGGGEQFF TGTGCCAGCAGCCCCCTGGGTGCGGGAGGAGGAGAGCAGTTCTTC
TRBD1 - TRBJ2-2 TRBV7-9 CASSSGDREEGNTGELFF TGTGCCAGCAGCTCAGGGGACAGGGAAGAAGGGAACACCGGGGAGCTGTTTTTT
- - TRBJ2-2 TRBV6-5 CASSPGLGTGELFF TGTGCCAGCAGTCCAGGGTTGGGCACCGGGGAGCTGTTTTTT
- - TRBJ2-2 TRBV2 CASEGEEVTNTGELFF TGTGCCAGCGAGGGAGAAGAGGTCACGAACACCGGGGAGCTGTTTTTT
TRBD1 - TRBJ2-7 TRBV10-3 CAIRLTGTYEQYF TGTGCCATCAGACTGACAGGGACCTACGAGCAGTACTTC
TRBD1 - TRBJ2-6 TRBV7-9 CASSSKGGAIPGANVLTF TGTGCCAGCAGCTCGAAAGGGGGCGCAATCCCCGGGGCCAACGTCCTGACTTTC
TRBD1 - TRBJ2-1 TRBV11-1 CASSPGQANEQFF TGTGCCAGCAGCCCGGGACAGGCGAATGAGCAGTTCTTC
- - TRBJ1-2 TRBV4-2 CASSQESRQGLIYGYTF TGTGCCAGCAGCCAAGAATCCAGGCAGGGATTAATCTATGGCTACACCTTC
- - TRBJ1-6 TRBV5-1 CASSPSSVFNNSPLHF TGCGCCAGCAGCCCGTCGTCGGTGTTCAATAATTCACCCCTCCACTTT
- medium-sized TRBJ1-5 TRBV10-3 CAISESGGMGQPQHF TGTGCCATCAGTGAGTCTGGGGGGATGGGCCAGCCCCAGCATTTT
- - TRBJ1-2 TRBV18 CASSQIGTAARTYGYTF TGTGCCAGCTCACAGATCGGAACGGCGGCTAGGACCTATGGCTACACCTTC
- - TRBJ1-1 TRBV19 CASSIAGALNTEAFF TGTGCCAGTAGTATTGCAGGAGCCTTGAACACTGAAGCTTTCTTT
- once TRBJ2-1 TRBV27 CASSFMGAAEQFF TGTGCCAGCAGTTTCATGGGGGCAGCTGAGCAGTTCTTC
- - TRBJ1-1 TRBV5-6 CASSQALFEAFF TGTGCCAGCAGCCAGGCCCTGTTTGAAGCTTTCTTT
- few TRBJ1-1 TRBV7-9 CASSLVEGTEAFF TGTGCCAGCAGCTTAGTGGAGGGGACTGAAGCTTTCTTT
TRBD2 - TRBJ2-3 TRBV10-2 CASRIAGRGDTQYF TGCGCCAGCAGAATAGCGGGGCGGGGGGATACGCAGTATTTT
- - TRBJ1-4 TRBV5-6 CASSAVGEVEKLFF TGTGCCAGCAGCGCTGTCGGGGAGGTGGAAAAACTGTTTTTT
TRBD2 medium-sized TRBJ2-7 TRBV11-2 CASSLLAGDYEQYF TGTGCCAGCAGCTTACTAGCGGGAGACTACGAGCAGTACTTC
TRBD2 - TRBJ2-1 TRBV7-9 CASSPGRASGYNEQFF TGTGCCAGCAGCCCGGGGCGGGCTAGCGGGTACAATGAGCAGTTCTTC
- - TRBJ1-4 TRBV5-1 CASRPGGTNEKLFF TGCGCCAGCCGACCGGGTGGAACTAATGAAAAACTGTTTTTT